Shown below are 10 T cell receptor beta chains from a single sample sequenced in a study of tumor and adjacent non-tumor tissue in lung cancer. Three rounds of nested PCR, following a modified ARM-PCR protocol, produced the TCRbeta library. Each CDR3 protein gets one entry after TCRdb re-called the multiplex PCR reads with MiXCR. The table has under 150,000 distinct CDR3 sequences, around 61% seen once; the top ten hold roughly 20%. The template was RNA from unsorted bulk tissue. The sequenced sample consisted of lung tumor tissue. The receptors derive from a man between 60 and 70 years old with small cell lung cancer.

The J gene is TRBJ1-1, the V gene TRBV12-3 or TRBV12-4; D remains unclear. The CDR3 spans 13 residues. CDR3: CANNLTSYTEAFF. CDR3 nucleotide sequence: TGTGCAAACAATTTAACATCTTACACTGAAGCTTTCTTT.

About this clonotype: Germline is not matched at one junction end, which may reflect a read error. This chain links TRBV13 with TRBJ2-1; D perhaps matches TRBD1 (6 bases). Germline loops: CDR1 PRHDT, CDR2 FYEKMQ (reference sequence). CDR3 length equals 15 residues. The CDR3 loop is CASPPRGFGYNEQLF. In DNA, the CDR3 is TGTGCCAGTCCACCGAGGGGGTTCGGCTACAATGAGCAGTTATTC.

This clonotype was counted at least ten times. The V call is TRBV20-1, the J call TRBJ1-1; no clear D gene. Trimming took 3 bases from V and 4 from J, leaving 15 bases between them. The CDR3 runs 14 residues. The germline CDR1 and CDR2 sequences are DFQATT and SNEGSKA (reference sequence). This CDR3 is CSARLGVSGTEAFF. The CDR3 DNA sequence: TGCAGTGCTAGGCTTGGGGTATCGGGCACTGAAGCTTTCTTT.

A remark on this clonotype: This may be a read error: a much more frequent sequence differs by one nucleotide. This chain connects TRBV4-2 to TRBJ2-3; 8 bases map to TRBD1. J gave up 4 bases and V 4 bases, and 10 bases lay outside the gene matches. The CDR3 extends over 16 amino acids. Germline CDR1 LGHNA, CDR2 YNFKEQ. The CDR3 DNA reads TGTGCCAGCAGCCCATGGACAGGGTCAACAGCAGATACGCAGTATTTT. Translating it yields CASSPWTGSTADTQYF.

This clonotype appeared once. This CDR3 is missing its conserved last phenylalanine or tryptophan, likely due to a read error. This chain uses TRBV7-9 with TRBJ2-3; 7 positions agree with TRBD1. Per the germline V gene, CDR1 is SEHNR and CDR2 is FQNEAQ (reference sequence). With V trimmed by 6 bases and J by 6 bases, 12 bases remained unmatched. The CDR3 extends over 15 amino acids. The CDR3 sequence is CASSTGDRATDTQYY. The CDR3 nucleotides read TGTGCCAGCAGTACCGGAGACAGGGCCACGGATACGCAGTATTAT.

As regards this clonotype: One end of the junction fails to match germline, which may point to a read error. The chain links TRBV24-1 to TRBJ2-3; possibly TRBD1 or TRBD2 for D (7 bases each). This CDR3 is built from 15 residues. CDR1 is KGHDR and CDR2 is SFDVKD in the germline V gene. The DNA for the CDR3 is TGTGCCACCAGCGATTTGGCAGCGGGGACAGATAAGCAGTATTTT. This sequence encodes CATSDLAAGTDKQYF.

With respect to this clonotype: An end of the junction differs from the germline gene, which may be a read error. CDR3 DNA sequence: TGTGCCAGCATACGGGCGAGGGGGGACTACAATGAGCAGCTCTTC. Its protein is CASIRARGDYNEQLF. V is TRBV12-3 or TRBV12-4 and J is TRBJ2-1; D may be TRBD2 (7 bases). The length of the CDR3 is 15 residues.

This clonotype has just one count. One junction end disagrees with the germline gene, perhaps due to a read error. The V call is TRBV5-1, the J call TRBJ1-1; D uncertain. This CDR3 comprises 12 residues. Germline CDR1 reads SGHRS; CDR2 reads YFSETQ. The CDR3 loop is CASNLKGAEAFF. CDR3 DNA sequence: TGCGCCAGCAACTTGAAGGGTGCTGAAGCTTTCTTT.

For this clonotype: Sequence at one end of the junction differs from germline and may be a read error. The rearrangement joins TRBV11-2 to TRBJ2-6; D remains ambiguous. Germline CDR1 and CDR2: SGHAT and FQNNGV. The CDR3 consists of 14 residues. In nucleotides, the CDR3 is TGTGCCATCAGCTTATCCGGTGGCGCCGACGTCCTGACTTTC. As protein: CAISLSGGADVLTF. Full variable domain (missing parts from reference TRBV11-2 and TRBJ2-6): EAGVAQSPRYKIIEKRQSVAFWCNPISGHATLYWYQQILGQGPKLLIQFQNNGVVDDSQLPKDRFSAERLKGVDSTLKIQPAKLEDSAVYLCAISLSGGADVLTFGAGSRLTVL.

Note on this clonotype: A clone one base away is much larger, so this may be a read error. This sequence joins TRBV5-4 and TRBJ1-2; 7 bases are a match to TRBD1. CDR3 length: 13 residues. Germline lookup yields CDR1 SGHNT and CDR2 YYREEE (reference sequence). The CDR3 DNA is TGTGCCAGCAGCCGGGACAGCGTCTATGGCTACATCTTC. Translation gives CASSRDSVYGYIF.